This T cell receptor beta chain was identified during a study of T cell responses to AZD1222 COVID-19 vaccine. Study-wide results and limits: Donors were mostly white British, more females; clonal diversity possibly underestimated. The peak T cell response came first, and repertoires were sampled only after it. With dominance at 160-218 and 743-854, vaccine-associated CD4 TCRs spanned spike.

The CDR3 is 13 amino acids. Per the germline V gene, CDR1 is SNHLY and CDR2 is FYNNEI. Trimming cost V 10 bases and J 4 bases, with 16 bases left between them. About this clone: Its antigen is not known.

Only in-frame clones appear in the TCRdb table, and some are missing; sequencing was by immunoSEQ multiplex PCR. The table includes around 160,000 clones, about 93% detected once. The gene calls are TRBV2 and TRBJ1-1; the D gene is possibly TRBD1 (6 bases). This specimen consisted of peripheral blood, obtained on day 0 of AZD1222 vaccination. The sequence derives from an adult in good health. This chain's CDR3 is CATLLGGGTEAFF. DNA of the CDR3: TGTGCCACCCTGCTGGGGGGCGGCACTGAAGCTTTCTTT. The whole variable domain, remainder taken from reference TRBV2 and TRBJ1-1, is EPEVTQTPSHQVTQMGQEVILRCVPISNHLYFYWYRQILGQKVEFLVSFYNNEISEKSEIFDDQFSVERPDGSNFTLKIRSTKLEDSAMYFCATLLGGGTEAFFGQGTRLTVV.